This TCR beta chain emerged from a study of OX40 agonist ivuxolimab in advanced cancers. Study-wide points: At 0.1 to 3.0 mg/kg and by week 6, CD4+ and CD8+ T cells in the blood had expanded clonally. Some nonresponders likewise displayed low normalized T-cell clonal expansion.

From germline, CDR1 is MNHNS and CDR2 SASEGT. This CDR3 region has 16 residues. Trimming stripped 4 bases from V and 4 bases from J, with 14 bases between. TCRdb's table, derived via immunoSEQ multiplex PCR, lists solely in-frame clones and lacks some. This sample has 60,000 or so clones; about four fifths occur once, and the top ten carry more than 25%. Researchers took blood at baseline, on cycle 4 day 1, and on cycle 7 day 1. This clone was counted only a few times. Antigen specificity is unknown. This chain uses TRBV6-1 with TRBJ2-6; D ambiguous. Specimen: CD4+ or CD8+ T cells sorted from blood, collected in a trial of the OX40 agonist ivuxolimab. The TCR was taken from an adult with an advanced solid tumor such as melanoma, head and neck, liver or kidney cancer. The CDR3 region has the DNA TGTGCCAGCAGTGTTACGATCTACTCGGGGGCCAACGTCCTGACTTTC. It specifies CASSVTIYSGANVLTF.